One sample yielded the 11 T cell receptor beta chains listed below, sequenced in a study of neurological immune-mediated disorders. TCRdb re-analysed the 5' RACE reads in MiXCR, keeping a single row per CDR3 protein. This sample yields 65,000 to 70,000 distinct CDR3 sequences, of which around 4% are seen a single time; roughly 2.7% belongs to the top ten. Sequenced sample: PBMCs. The source of these receptors is a middle-aged man with multiple sclerosis.

This clonotype has at least ten counts. The J gene is TRBJ1-4, the V gene TRBV4-1, with no clear D. The V end lost 4 bases, the J end lost 3 bases, and 12 bases lay between the germline ends. The CDR3 spans 15 residues. Germline CDR1 is MGHRA and CDR2 is YSYEKL. CDR3 protein: CASSRDGRANEKLFF. The CDR3 DNA follows: TGCGCCAGCAGCCGAGACGGTCGTGCTAATGAAAAACTGTTTTTT.

This clonotype was detected ten times or more. The chain carries TRBV7-2 and TRBJ2-2; D is possibly TRBD1 (5 bases). There are 16 residues in the CDR3. Germline CDR1 SGHTA, CDR2 FQGNSA. V shed 1 base and J shed 6 bases, with 15 bases lying between them. In nucleotides, the CDR3 is TGTGCCAGCAGCTTAGGTCAGGGTGTTGGCGCCGGGGAGCTGTTTTTT. This gives the protein CASSLGQGVGAGELFF.

Ten or more counts support this clonotype. The chain recombines TRBV5-6 with TRBJ2-5, with D perhaps matching TRBD1 (6 bases). V dropped 2 bases and J dropped 4 bases, with 9 bases sitting between them. CDR3 length equals 13 residues. Germline CDR1 is SGHDT and CDR2 is YYEEEE. The CDR3 protein is CASSLGRGETQYF. As DNA, the CDR3 is TGTGCCAGCAGCTTAGGCAGGGGAGAGACCCAGTACTTC.

This clonotype was counted at least ten times. The rearrangement uses TRBV27 and TRBJ1-3; TRBD1 is a possible D gene (5 bases). CDR3 size: 15 residues. V was trimmed by 3 bases and J by 2 bases, leaving 11 bases between them. CDR1 and CDR2 from the germline V gene are MNHEY and SMNVEV (reference sequence). CDR3 DNA: TGTGCCAGCAGTTTGGGGCTAACCGCTGGAAACACCATATATTTT. Protein product: CASSLGLTAGNTIYF.

This clonotype was observed at least ten times. V gene TRBV5-1 combines with J gene TRBJ1-5, with D uncertain. The CDR3 is 13 amino acids. Germline lookup yields CDR1 SGHRS and CDR2 YFSETQ. V dropped 0 bases and J dropped 7 bases, with 8 bases sitting between them. CDR3 sequence (DNA): TGCGCCAGCAGCTTGGGGGCGGGACAGCCCCAGCATTTT. Encoded protein: CASSLGAGQPQHF.

This clonotype was recorded many times. This chain uses TRBV7-2 with TRBJ2-1; 9 positions match TRBD1. This CDR3 comprises 12 residues. Per germline, CDR1 SGHTA and CDR2 FQGNSA. V was clipped by 5 bases and J by 10 bases; unmatched bases: 3. DNA for the CDR3: TGTGCCAGCAGCCGCGACAGGGGGGAGCAGTTCTTC. It codes for CASSRDRGEQFF.

This clonotype came up many times. The chain combines TRBV6-5 with TRBJ1-2; 7 nucleotides agree with TRBD1. Germline loops: CDR1 MNHEY, CDR2 SVGAGI. CDR3 length: 13 residues. With 4 bases clipped from V and 2 bases from J, the junction kept 1 base outside the gene matches. CDR3 region: CASSWGQNYGYTF. The DNA of the CDR3 is TGTGCCAGCAGTTGGGGACAGAACTATGGCTACACCTTC.

This clonotype has at least ten counts. The chain joins TRBV7-2 to TRBJ2-5, with TRBD1 identical over 8 bases. The CDR3 runs to 15 residues. V shed 2 bases and J 5 bases; nucleotides not matched to a gene: 7. Germline V gene sequence: CDR1 SGHTA, CDR2 FQGNSA. CDR3 DNA sequence: TGTGCCAGCAGCTTAATAACAGGGGGAGTGGAGACCCAGTACTTC. Its translation: CASSLITGGVETQYF.

This clonotype was seen repeatedly, ten times or more. The chain carries TRBV5-1 and TRBJ2-1; unclear D gene. Trimming took 3 bases from V and 10 from J, leaving 14 bases between them. The CDR3 loop spans 13 amino acids. Germline V CDR1 and CDR2: SGHRS, YFSETQ. Written as DNA, the CDR3 is TGCGCCAGCAGCTCTGAGTACCCCCCGGAGCAGTTCTTC. Its protein product is CASSSEYPPEQFF.

This clonotype turned up a few times. A read error may be the cause here, since a much bigger clone is one base away. The rearrangement uses TRBV3-1 and TRBJ1-5; D is uncertain. Trimming took 0 bases from V and 5 from J, leaving 8 bases between them. The germline CDR1 and CDR2 sequences are LGHDT and YNNKEL (reference sequence). The CDR3 has 14 amino acids. The CDR3 region is CASSQDSIHQPQHF. CDR3 coding DNA: TGTGCCAGCAGCCAAGATAGCATACATCAGCCCCAGCATTTT.

In its sample, this clonotype was seen many times. The rearrangement joins TRBV5-1 to TRBJ1-2; D gene ambiguous. V lost 4 bases and J 4 bases, leaving 14 bases between the germline ends. This CDR3 is built from 14 residues. Germline V gene sequence: CDR1 SGHRS, CDR2 YFSETQ. CDR3 DNA sequence: TGCGCCAGCAGCCCCCTCGACACATTCTATGGCTACACCTTC. Protein: CASSPLDTFYGYTF.